This note documents a single TCR beta chain sequence. The antigen is unknown. The data were taken from a study of PD-1 blockade in classical Hodgkin lymphoma. Between the trimmed V and J ends, which lost 2 bases and 0 bases, there was a span of 9 bases. This CDR3 spans 15 amino acids. Per germline, CDR1 SGHNT and CDR2 YENEEA. Study-wide points: Newly diagnosed patients and complete responders had comparable diversity at baseline. Why repertoires differed is undefined; disease activity or prior therapy possibly contributed. Some patients started nivolumab under 1 year after ASCT, and they were excluded.

Here immunoSEQ multiplex PCR was the method, and the copy in TCRdb shows in-frame clones only, minus some. The repertoire has around 20,000 clones, about nine tenths of them found once; the top ten carry roughly 13%. There was relapse after autologous stem cell transplantation in every patient, and there was variation in brentuximab vedotin exposure. The study recorded best responses of complete response, partial response or progressive disease. The starting material was peripheral blood mononuclear cells (PBMCs), obtained before the second cycle of nivolumab. This TCR was sampled from a human donor with classical Hodgkin lymphoma. This chain uses TRBV11-3 with TRBJ2-3; D call uncertain. This CDR3 is CASSLRLGSTDTQYF. Here the CDR3 DNA reads TGTGCCAGCAGCTTACGGCTAGGGAGCACAGATACGCAGTATTTT.